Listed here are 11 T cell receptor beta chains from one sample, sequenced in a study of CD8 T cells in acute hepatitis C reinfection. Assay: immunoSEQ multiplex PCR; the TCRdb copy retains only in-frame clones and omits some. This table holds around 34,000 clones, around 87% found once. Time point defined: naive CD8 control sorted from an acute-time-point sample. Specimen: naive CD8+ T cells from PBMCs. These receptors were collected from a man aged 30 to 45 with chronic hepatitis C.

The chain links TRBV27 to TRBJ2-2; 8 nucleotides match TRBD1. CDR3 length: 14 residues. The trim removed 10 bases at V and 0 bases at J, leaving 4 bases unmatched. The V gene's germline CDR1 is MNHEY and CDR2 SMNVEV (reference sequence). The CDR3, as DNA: TGTGCCACCTCGGACAGGGCGAACACCGGGGAGCTGTTTTTT. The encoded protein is CATSDRANTGELFF.

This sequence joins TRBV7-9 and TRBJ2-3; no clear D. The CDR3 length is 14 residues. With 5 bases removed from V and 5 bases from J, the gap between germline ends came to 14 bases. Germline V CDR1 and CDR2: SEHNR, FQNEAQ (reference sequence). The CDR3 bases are TGTGCCAGCAGCCCACCGTGGCGACAAGATACGCAGTATTTT. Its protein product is CASSPPWRQDTQYF. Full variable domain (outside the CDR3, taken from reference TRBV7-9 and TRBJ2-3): DTGVSQNPRHKITKRGQNVTFRCDPISEHNRLYWYRQTLGQGPEFLTYFQNEAQLEKSRLLSDRFSAERPKGSFSTLEIQRTEQGDSAMYLCASSPPWRQDTQYFGPGTRLTVL.

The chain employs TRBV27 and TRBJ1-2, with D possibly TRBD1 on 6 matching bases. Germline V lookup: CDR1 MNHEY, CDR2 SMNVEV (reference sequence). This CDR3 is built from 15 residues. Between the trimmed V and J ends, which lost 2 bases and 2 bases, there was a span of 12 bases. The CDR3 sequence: CASSLSGGGNYGYTF. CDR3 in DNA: TGTGCCAGCAGTTTAAGTGGGGGCGGGAACTATGGCTACACCTTC.

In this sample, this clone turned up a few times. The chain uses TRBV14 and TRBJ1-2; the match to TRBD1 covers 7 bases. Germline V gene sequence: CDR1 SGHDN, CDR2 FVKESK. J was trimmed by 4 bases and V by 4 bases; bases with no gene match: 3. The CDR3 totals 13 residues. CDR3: CASSPDRTYGYTF. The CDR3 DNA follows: TGTGCCAGCAGCCCGGACAGGACCTATGGCTACACCTTC.

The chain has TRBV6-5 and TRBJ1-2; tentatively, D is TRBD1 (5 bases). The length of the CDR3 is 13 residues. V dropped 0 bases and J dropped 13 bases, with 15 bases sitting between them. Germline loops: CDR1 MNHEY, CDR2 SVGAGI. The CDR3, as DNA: TGTGCCAGCAGTTACTCGGGCAGGGCCCCACTCACCTTC. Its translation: CASSYSGRAPLTF.

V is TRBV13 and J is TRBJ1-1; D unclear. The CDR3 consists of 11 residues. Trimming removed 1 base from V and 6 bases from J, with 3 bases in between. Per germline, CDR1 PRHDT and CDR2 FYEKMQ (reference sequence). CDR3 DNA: TGTGCCAGCAGCTTAGCGGCTGAAGCTTTCTTT. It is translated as CASSLAAEAFF.

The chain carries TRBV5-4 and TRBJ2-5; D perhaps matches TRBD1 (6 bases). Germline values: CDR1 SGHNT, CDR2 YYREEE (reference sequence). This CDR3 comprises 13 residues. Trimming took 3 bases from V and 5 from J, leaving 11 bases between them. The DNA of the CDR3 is TGTGCCAGCAGCTCGGACAGTCTGGAGACCCAGTACTTC. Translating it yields CASSSDSLETQYF. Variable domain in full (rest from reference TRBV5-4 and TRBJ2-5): ETGVTQSPTHLIKTRGQQVTLRCSSQSGHNTVSWYQQALGQGPQFIFQYYREEENGRGNFPPRFSGLQFPNYSSELNVNALELDDSALYLCASSSDSLETQYFGPGTRLLVL.

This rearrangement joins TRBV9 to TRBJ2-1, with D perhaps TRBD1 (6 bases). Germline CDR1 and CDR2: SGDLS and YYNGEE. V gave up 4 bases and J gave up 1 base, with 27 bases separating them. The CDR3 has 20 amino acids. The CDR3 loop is CASSSRGPTTGPLSYNEQFF. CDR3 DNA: TGTGCCAGCAGCTCCAGGGGTCCCACGACAGGACCCCTTTCCTACAATGAGCAGTTCTTC.

The CDR3 DNA reads as TGTGCCAGCAGCTTAGGTGACAGGGGAGGGTTCAATCAGCCCCAGCATTTT. Its protein is CASSLGDRGGFNQPQHF. V usage is TRBV7-6 and J usage is TRBJ1-5; 8 bases line up with TRBD1. The CDR3 runs 17 residues. The J segment lost 3 bases and the V segment lost 1 base, leaving 8 bases of the junction unmatched. Germline assignment: CDR1 SGHVS and CDR2 FNYEAQ.

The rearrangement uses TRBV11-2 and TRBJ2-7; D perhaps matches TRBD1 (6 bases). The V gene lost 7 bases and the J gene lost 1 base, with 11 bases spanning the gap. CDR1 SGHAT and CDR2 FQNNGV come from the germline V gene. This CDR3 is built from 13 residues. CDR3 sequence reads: CASTLTGSYEQYF. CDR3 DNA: TGTGCCAGCACCCTGACAGGATCCTACGAGCAGTACTTC.

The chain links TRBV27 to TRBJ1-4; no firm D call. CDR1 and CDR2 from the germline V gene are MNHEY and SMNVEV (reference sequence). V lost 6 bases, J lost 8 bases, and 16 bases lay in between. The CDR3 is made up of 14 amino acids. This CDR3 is CASSSAGLNEKLFF. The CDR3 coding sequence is TGTGCCAGCAGCTCGGCCGGGTTGAACGAAAAACTGTTTTTT.